A single sample is the source of the 12 T cell receptor beta chains below, sequenced in a study of beta chain features in type 1 diabetes. Study findings and constraints: A moderate, significant TCRB CDR3 shortening appeared in type 1 diabetes across four CD4+ subsets.

What these receptors recognize is not known. As every portion of the isolated RNA was reverse transcribed, the sequencing read expressed TCRB transcripts. Profiled with immunoSEQ multiplex PCR; TCRdb holds only in-frame clones, not every one. The data hold roughly 150,000 clones, with around 9.7% observed a single time. The sequenced material came from central memory CD4+ T cells from blood. Receptor source: a young woman with type 1 diabetes.

This clone was recorded a few times. This chain connects TRBV5-4 to TRBJ2-1, with D possibly matching TRBD2 (6 bases). The ends were cut back, 2 bases at V and 5 bases at J, with 11 bases in the middle. The CDR3 loop spans 14 amino acids. Germline CDR1 SGHNT, CDR2 YYREEE (reference sequence). The CDR3 is CASSFGGTHNEQFF. In DNA, the CDR3 is TGTGCCAGCAGCTTTGGCGGGACCCACAATGAGCAGTTCTTC.

This sequence joins TRBV2 and TRBJ2-2; D not certain. V was shortened by 3 bases and J by 1 base, with 6 bases between the two germline ends. The CDR3 contains 14 residues. CDR1 and CDR2 from the germline V gene are SNHLY and FYNNEI. In DNA form, the CDR3 reads TGTGCCAGCAGTGACCAGCGGAACACCGGGGAGCTGTTTTTT. This encodes CASSDQRNTGELFF. The full variable domain, its missing parts supplied by reference TRBV2 and TRBJ2-2, is EPEVTQTPSHQVTQMGQEVILRCVPISNHLYFYWYRQILGQKVEFLVSFYNNEISEKSEIFDDQFSVERPDGSNFTLKIRSTKLEDSAMYFCASSDQRNTGELFFGEGSRLTVL.

This clone was observed a few times. The chain is built from TRBV15 and TRBJ2-6, with D unclear. The CDR3 runs to 15 residues. Germline V gene lookup returns CDR1 LNHNV and CDR2 YYDKDF (reference sequence). The V and J ends lost 2 bases and 0 bases respectively, with 5 bases between them. For the CDR3, the DNA is TGTGCCACCAGCAGACCGGGCTCTGGGGCCAACGTCCTGACTTTC. This gives the protein CATSRPGSGANVLTF.

This rearrangement joins TRBV29-1 to TRBJ2-5, with TRBD2 matching 8 bases. Trimming took 0 bases from V and 5 from J; bases not matched to a gene: 8. Germline V gives CDR1 SQVTM, CDR2 ANQGSEA. The CDR3 totals 15 residues. The CDR3, as DNA: TGCAGCGTTGAAGAGGCGGGGGGCGGATTGGAGACCCAGTACTTC. It translates to CSVEEAGGGLETQYF.

In this sample, this clone turned up a few times. The V gene is TRBV5-1, the J gene TRBJ2-6; D remains ambiguous. Trimming removed 6 bases from V and 1 base from J, with 14 bases in between. This CDR3 has 16 amino acids. Germline V gene sequence: CDR1 SGHRS, CDR2 YFSETQ. The CDR3 DNA reads TGCGCCAGCATTGCAGAAACCGTTTCTGGGGCCAACGTCCTGACTTTC. Translating gives CASIAETVSGANVLTF.

This clone was recorded a few times. The chain combines TRBV28 with TRBJ1-3; 7 bases line up with TRBD1. CDR1 and CDR2 from the germline V gene are MDHEN and SYDVKM. V lost 6 bases to trimming and J lost 2 bases; unmatched junction nucleotides: 10. CDR3 length equals 16 residues. CDR3 coding DNA: TGTGCCAGCAGCCCTTATCCCACAGGGGCTGGAAACACCATATATTTT. Its protein product is CASSPYPTGAGNTIYF. The full variable domain, its missing parts supplied by reference TRBV28 and TRBJ1-3, is DVKVTQSSRYLVKRTGEKVFLECVQDMDHENMFWYRQDPGLGLRLIYFSYDVKMKEKGDIPEGYSVSREKKERFSLILESASTNQTSMYLCASSPYPTGAGNTIYFGEGSWLTVV.

The CDR3 nucleotides are TGTGCCAGCAGCGTACCGGGACAGGGGGCAACTGGCTACACCTTC. Translation: CASSVPGQGATGYTF. The chain joins TRBV5-6 to TRBJ1-2; TRBD1 agrees at 12 bases. From germline, CDR1 is SGHDT and CDR2 YYEEEE. The CDR3 runs to 15 residues. Trimming at V came to 4 bases and at J to 7 bases, leaving 8 bases not matched to a gene.

The chain couples TRBV5-1 to TRBJ1-5; 10 nucleotides match TRBD1. V was clipped by 0 bases and J by 6 bases; unmatched bases: 6. CDR3 size: 16 residues. CDR1 SGHRS and CDR2 YFSETQ come from the germline V gene. The chain's CDR3 is CASSLDGTGAGQPQHF. In DNA form, the CDR3 reads TGCGCCAGCAGCTTGGACGGGACAGGGGCTGGTCAGCCCCAGCATTTT.

This chain uses TRBV15 with TRBJ2-2; 7 bases line up with TRBD1. V trimming: 0 bases; J trimming: 1 base; junction bases outside the gene matches: 8. The CDR3 totals 18 residues. The germline CDR1 and CDR2 sequences are LNHNV and YYDKDF (reference sequence). The CDR3 loop reads CATSRDLGQAENTGELFF. CDR3 nucleotide sequence: TGTGCCACCAGCAGAGATCTAGGACAGGCCGAGAACACCGGGGAGCTGTTTTTT.

The chain has TRBV29-1 and TRBJ2-7; D possibly corresponds to TRBD1 (6 bases). Looked up from germline, CDR1 is SQVTM and CDR2 is ANQGSEA. Trimming removed 4 bases at V and 3 bases at J, with 10 bases between. The CDR3 spans 12 residues. This CDR3 reads CSVGTEGYEQYF. The CDR3 bases are TGCAGCGTTGGGACAGAGGGCTACGAGCAGTACTTC.

As DNA, the CDR3 is TGCGCCAGCAGCTTTCAAAACTATGGCTACACCTTC. Its protein is CASSFQNYGYTF. The chain is built from TRBV5-1 and TRBJ1-2; D gene ambiguous. This CDR3 has 12 residues. Germline assignment: CDR1 SGHRS and CDR2 YFSETQ. The V and J ends lost 2 bases and 2 bases respectively, with 4 bases between them.

The chain is built from TRBV7-3 and TRBJ2-2; 14 bases match TRBD2. The V gene end was trimmed by 5 bases and the J gene end by 5 bases; junction bases not matched to a gene: 4. CDR1 SGHTA and CDR2 FQGTGA come from the germline V gene. The CDR3 consists of 16 residues. CDR3 coding DNA: TGTGCCAGCAGCCCCGGGACTAGCGGGAGTACCGGGGAGCTGTTTTTT. Amino acid sequence: CASSPGTSGSTGELFF.